These T cell receptor beta chains were read from a single sample in a study of human T cells and chemical hapten exposure. TCRdb redid the calling of the RACE reads with MiXCR, one entry per CDR3 protein. In the table there are some 110,000 distinct CDR3 sequences, under 40% of which are singletons. Specimen: whole blood, collected in connection with sensitization to the hapten diphenylcyclopropenone (DPC). These receptors were collected from a man aged 35 to 55 with alopecia areata. Some clones in this sample may be carry-over from other donors' samples. Both conserved end residues are part of each CDR3. A D gene is named only where the DNA matches it firmly. Clone sizes are given selectively: once, few, many, or a class where the clone is expanded.

cdr3_aa cdr3_nt cdr3_length d_call clone_size j_call v_call
CSVEEDEQYF TGCAGCGTTGAAGAGGACGAGCAGTACTTC 10 - few TRBJ2-7 TRBV29-1
CASSSGGTSLGNEQFF TGTGCCAGCAGTTCCGGGGGGACTAGTCTGGGGAATGAGCAGTTCTTC 16 TRBD2 - TRBJ2-1 TRBV6-6
CATSRVGGGGLQDTQYF TGTGCCACCAGCAGAGTTGGAGGAGGGGGACTCCAAGATACGCAGTATTTT 17 - few TRBJ2-3 TRBV15
CASSQTGRGNSPLHF TGTGCCAGCAGCCAGACAGGGAGGGGGAATTCACCCCTCCACTTT 15 TRBD1 - TRBJ1-6 TRBV11-2
CATSVRLTGTDTQYF TGTGCCACCAGCGTGCGACTTACAGGGACCGATACGCAGTATTTT 15 - - TRBJ2-3 TRBV15
CSVELAGGSRGEQFF TGCAGCGTTGAACTAGCGGGAGGGAGTAGGGGTGAGCAGTTCTTC 15 TRBD2 few TRBJ2-1 TRBV29-1
CSARAQLAGTSSYNEQFF TGCAGTGCTAGAGCCCAACTAGCGGGGACTAGCTCCTACAATGAGCAGTTCTTC 18 TRBD2 - TRBJ2-1 TRBV20-1
CASILGAVTGELFF TGTGCCAGCATCCTGGGGGCGGTCACCGGGGAGCTGTTTTTT 14 - - TRBJ2-2 TRBV11-3
CASLLELGTEAFF TGTGCCAGTCTCCTAGAGCTTGGAACTGAAGCTTTCTTT 13 - - TRBJ1-1 TRBV7-9
CASSGLAGVRDTQYF TGTGCCAGCAGCGGACTAGCGGGAGTTCGAGATACGCAGTATTTT 15 TRBD2 few TRBJ2-3 TRBV9
CASSEPGLGAGETQYF TGTGCCAGCAGTGAACCCGGGCTTGGGGCTGGGGAGACCCAGTACTTC 16 - few TRBJ2-5 TRBV25-1
CASRGSGAFSSEQFF TGTGCCAGCAGGGGGAGCGGGGCCTTTAGTAGTGAGCAGTTCTTC 15 TRBD2 - TRBJ2-1 TRBV6-5
CASSYSPVGTSAYSYEQYF TGTGCCAGCAGTTACTCCCCGGTAGGGACTAGCGCATACTCCTACGAGCAGTACTTC 19 TRBD2 - TRBJ2-7 TRBV6-2/TRBV6-3
CASSLGGGKNIQYF TGTGCCAGCAGTCTAGGAGGAGGCAAAAACATTCAGTACTTC 14 - - TRBJ2-4 TRBV6-5
CSVGGTGVPYNEQFF TGCAGCGTTGGTGGGACAGGGGTTCCCTACAATGAGCAGTTCTTC 15 TRBD1 - TRBJ2-1 TRBV29-1
CASSATGSSYNSPLHF TGTGCCAGCAGCGCAACTGGGAGCTCCTATAATTCACCCCTCCACTTT 16 - - TRBJ1-6 TRBV7-9
CASSGRTGNEKLFF TGTGCCAGCAGTGGGCGGACAGGGAACGAAAAACTGTTTTTT 14 TRBD1 few TRBJ1-4 TRBV25-1
CASSLGHSTDTQYF TGTGCCAGCAGCTTAGGACACAGCACAGATACGCAGTATTTT 14 - few TRBJ2-3 TRBV7-2
CASSLSGRENSPLHF TGTGCCAGCAGTTTATCTGGCAGGGAAAATTCACCCCTCCACTTT 15 - - TRBJ1-6 TRBV28
CASRTGSTGSEQFF TGTGCCAGCAGAACAGGTAGTACGGGAAGTGAGCAGTTCTTC 14 - once TRBJ2-1 TRBV6-6
CAISAGRPLYGYTF TGTGCCATCAGTGCGGGACGCCCTCTCTATGGCTACACCTTC 14 - - TRBJ1-2 TRBV10-3
CSVDITPRQGFTDTQYF TGCAGCGTTGACATAACCCCCAGGCAGGGGTTCACAGATACGCAGTATTTT 17 - few TRBJ2-3 TRBV29-1
CASSLGLTDTQYF TGTGCCAGCAGTTTAGGATTGACAGATACGCAGTATTTT 13 - - TRBJ2-3 TRBV12-3/TRBV12-4
CASSNSQETQYF TGTGCCAGCAGCAACAGCCAAGAGACCCAGTACTTC 12 - few TRBJ2-5 TRBV6-2/TRBV6-3
CASSLRTGDQPQHF TGTGCCAGCAGCCTACGGACAGGCGATCAGCCCCAGCATTTT 14 TRBD1 few TRBJ1-5 TRBV7-2
CSAKQGGDQPQHF TGCAGTGCTAAACAGGGAGGCGATCAGCCCCAGCATTTT 13 - - TRBJ1-5 TRBV20-1
CASSTRSGGTKRSEQFF TGTGCCAGCAGCACCCGATCGGGCGGCACCAAAAGGAGTGAGCAGTTCTTC 17 - few TRBJ2-1 TRBV27
CASSFRRELNTEAFF TGTGCCAGCAGTTTCCGCCGGGAGTTGAACACTGAAGCTTTCTTT 15 - many TRBJ1-1 TRBV12-3/TRBV12-4
CASTNRSGPRVNEQFF TGTGCCAGCACCAACCGCTCGGGTCCGCGGGTGAATGAGCAGTTCTTC 16 - - TRBJ2-1 TRBV7-9
CASSLPSGSSGETQYF TGCGCCAGCAGCTTGCCTAGCGGGAGTTCGGGGGAGACCCAGTACTTC 16 TRBD2 few TRBJ2-5 TRBV5-1
CASSAGWALSGSSETQYF TGTGCCAGCAGCGCCGGATGGGCACTCAGCGGGAGCTCGGAGACCCAGTACTTC 18 TRBD2 - TRBJ2-5 TRBV9
CASSTGQGGYGYTF TGTGCCAGCAGCACGGGACAGGGCGGCTATGGCTACACCTTC 14 TRBD1 - TRBJ1-2 TRBV7-8
CASSLGAGEVNTEAFF TGCGCCAGCAGCTTGGGTGCAGGGGAGGTGAACACTGAAGCTTTCTTT 16 - few TRBJ1-1 TRBV5-1
CASQKSGYEQYF TGTGCCAGCCAAAAGAGCGGCTACGAGCAGTACTTC 12 - few TRBJ2-7 TRBV28
CASSPNRDTDLRQYF TGTGCCAGCAGCCCCAACCGGGACACGGACCTCAGGCAGTACTTC 15 - - TRBJ2-7 TRBV7-6
CASRSVETQYF TGTGCCAGCCGGAGCGTGGAGACCCAGTACTTC 11 - - TRBJ2-5 TRBV3-1
CASGLADSFQGSYNSPLHF TGTGCTAGTGGTTTGGCGGACAGTTTCCAGGGCTCCTATAATTCACCCCTCCACTTT 19 - - TRBJ1-6 TRBV12-5
CASSYSGTRVTINEQFF TGTGCCAGCAGTTACTCCGGGACTAGGGTAACGATCAATGAGCAGTTCTTC 17 TRBD2 - TRBJ2-1 TRBV6-2/TRBV6-3
CASSVGYQSEKLFF TGCGCCAGCAGCGTCGGATACCAGAGTGAAAAACTGTTTTTT 14 - - TRBJ1-4 TRBV5-1
CASSYSPGLTNEQFF TGTGCCAGCAGTTACTCGCCAGGGTTAACCAATGAGCAGTTCTTC 15 - - TRBJ2-1 TRBV6-5
CASTGQVAGANVLTF TGTGCCAGCACCGGACAGGTTGCTGGGGCCAACGTCCTGACTTTC 15 TRBD1 - TRBJ2-6 TRBV2
CASSPLSLAESTDTQYF TGTGCCAGCAGCCCACTATCGCTAGCGGAAAGCACAGATACGCAGTATTTT 17 TRBD2 - TRBJ2-3 TRBV7-9
CASSLETQLNTQYF TGTGCCAGCAGCTTAGAGACTCAGCTGAATACGCAGTATTTT 14 - few TRBJ2-3 TRBV11-2
CSVPFPGQGVTGELFF TGCAGCGTACCTTTTCCGGGACAGGGTGTCACCGGGGAGCTGTTTTTT 16 TRBD1 many TRBJ2-2 TRBV29-1
CASARETDTQYF TGTGCCAGCGCGCGGGAGACAGATACGCAGTATTTT 12 TRBD2 - TRBJ2-3 TRBV6-2/TRBV6-3
CASSYPGITYEQYF TGTGCCAGCAGTTACCCGGGAATTACCTACGAGCAGTACTTC 14 - few TRBJ2-7 TRBV6-2/TRBV6-3
CASSTVVVDRGRLTEAFF TGTGCCAGCAGTACTGTCGTTGTGGACAGGGGGCGTCTGACTGAAGCTTTCTTT 18 TRBD1 - TRBJ1-1 TRBV12-3/TRBV12-4
CASSRDYAGTDTQYF TGCGCCAGCAGCCGAGACTATGCCGGGACAGATACGCAGTATTTT 15 - - TRBJ2-3 TRBV4-3
CASSGGQGSGYTF TGTGCCAGCAGTGGGGGACAGGGAAGCGGCTACACCTTC 13 TRBD1 - TRBJ1-2 TRBV6-1
CASSPSRVTDTQYF TGTGCCAGCAGCCCATCTCGTGTCACAGATACGCAGTATTTT 14 - few TRBJ2-3 TRBV3-1
CASRTEGIGSYNEQFF TGTGCCAGCAGGACCGAAGGGATAGGGTCGTACAATGAGCAGTTCTTC 16 - - TRBJ2-1 TRBV6-2/TRBV6-3